Shown below are 21 T cell receptor beta chains from a single sample sequenced in a study of CD8+ T cells in alopecia areata. The treatment: oral pan-JAK inhibitor, 5-10 mg twice daily. Sequencing relied on a cDNA template that was reverse transcribed from extracted RNA. Only in-frame clones appear in the TCRdb table, and some are missing; sequencing was by immunoSEQ multiplex PCR. The sample records approximately 210,000 clones, approximately 67% being singletons. The material sequenced was CD4+ T cells sorted from blood, taken around week 47, from a patient treated with tofacitinib. These receptors all stem from a human donor with alopecia areata.

This chain joins TRBV7-9 and TRBJ1-6; D not certain. Germline values: CDR1 SEHNR, CDR2 FQNEAQ (reference sequence). The CDR3 is 14 amino acids. V lost 5 bases to trimming and J lost 7 bases, with 12 bases between them. The CDR3 loop reads CASSIRASNSPLHF. The CDR3 DNA follows: TGTGCCAGCAGCATACGGGCCTCGAATTCACCCCTCCACTTT.

V and J are TRBV5-1 and TRBJ2-3, with D perhaps matching TRBD1 or TRBD2 (5 bases each). The V and J ends lost 4 bases and 5 bases respectively, with 14 bases between them. The germline V gene encodes CDR1 SGHRS and CDR2 YFSETQ. There are 14 residues in the CDR3. CDR3 sequence: CASSVGTLKDTQYF. CDR3 DNA: TGCGCCAGCAGCGTCGGGACCCTCAAAGATACGCAGTATTTT.

The chain recombines TRBV30 with TRBJ1-2; D remains unclear. Germline CDR1 and CDR2: GTSNPN and SVGIG (reference sequence). There are 15 residues in the CDR3. The V gene lost 5 bases and the J gene lost 4 bases, with 20 bases spanning the gap. The CDR3 nucleotides are TGTGCCTGGTCCCCTCTCGGACCGGCGGGCTATGGCTACACCTTC. Encoded protein: CAWSPLGPAGYGYTF.

The V call is TRBV6-5, the J call TRBJ2-5; D not resolved. The CDR3 runs to 14 residues. V was shortened by 0 bases and J by 4 bases, with 9 bases between the two germline ends. Germline CDR1 MNHEY, CDR2 SVGAGI. The CDR3 DNA reads TGTGCCAGCAGTTACTCTAGGGTAGGAGAGACCCAGTACTTC. Protein sequence: CASSYSRVGETQYF.

This clone was detected ten times or more. The rearrangement uses TRBV7-2 and TRBJ2-3; D gene uncertain. CDR1 is SGHTA, CDR2 FQGNSA, per germline. Trimming took 1 base from V and 5 from J, leaving 7 bases between them. The CDR3 has 13 amino acids. CDR3 DNA: TGTGCCAGCAGCTTAGACAGACTAGATACGCAGTATTTT. It specifies CASSLDRLDTQYF.

The chain has TRBV30 and TRBJ1-2, with D perhaps matching TRBD1 (5 bases). V shed 0 bases and J shed 8 bases, with 10 bases lying between them. CDR1 is GTSNPN and CDR2 is SVGIG in the germline V gene (reference sequence). There are 12 residues in the CDR3. CDR3 nucleotide sequence: TGTGCCTGGAGTGTACACACAGGAGGCTACACCTTC. It codes for CAWSVHTGGYTF.

The chain joins TRBV7-9 to TRBJ2-5; D is possibly TRBD1 (7 bases). V was pared by 1 base and J by 5 bases, with 14 bases between. The CDR3 runs to 15 residues. Germline values: CDR1 SEHNR, CDR2 FQNEAQ (reference sequence). CDR3 sequence (DNA): TGTGCCAGCAGCTTAGTTTCGACAGGGAGGGAGACCCAGTACTTC. Its translation: CASSLVSTGRETQYF.

The chain combines TRBV7-8 with TRBJ2-5; tentatively, D is TRBD1 (5 bases). V lost 2 bases, J lost 2 bases, and 15 bases lay in between. The CDR3 contains 16 residues. Germline V gives CDR1 SGHVS, CDR2 FQNEAQ. CDR3 amino acids: CASSLFGRAIQETQYF. CDR3 nucleotide sequence: TGTGCCAGCAGCTTATTTGGCAGGGCGATACAAGAGACCCAGTACTTC.

Only a few counts were recorded for this clone. V gene TRBV11-3 combines with J gene TRBJ2-1; tentative D call: TRBD1 (6 bases). Germline loops: CDR1 SGHNT, CDR2 YENEEA. The length of the CDR3 is 16 residues. V shed 5 bases and J shed 0 bases, with 14 bases lying between them. CDR3 sequence: CASSNRDFGSYNEQFF. CDR3 DNA sequence: TGTGCCAGCAGCAACAGGGATTTCGGCTCCTACAATGAGCAGTTCTTC.

This chain uses TRBV5-1 with TRBJ2-7; D is possibly TRBD2 (6 bases). V was trimmed by 6 bases and J by 3 bases, leaving 10 bases between them. The germline V gene encodes CDR1 SGHRS and CDR2 YFSETQ. This CDR3 is built from 12 residues. The CDR3 spells CASTGAVYEQYF. CDR3 DNA sequence: TGCGCCAGCACGGGAGCTGTCTACGAGCAGTACTTC.

V usage is TRBV10-2 and J usage is TRBJ2-7; 7 nucleotides align to TRBD1. J was trimmed by 0 bases and V by 3 bases; bases with no gene match: 5. This CDR3 comprises 15 residues. Germline CDR1 is WSHSY and CDR2 is SAAADI. The CDR3: CASSEWGTVSYEQYF. CDR3 bases: TGCGCCAGCAGTGAATGGGGGACAGTCTCCTACGAGCAGTACTTC.

The chain uses TRBV7-9 and TRBJ1-4, with D uncertain. The length of the CDR3 is 16 residues. Germline values: CDR1 SEHNR, CDR2 FQNEAQ (reference sequence). V was shortened by 0 bases and J by 5 bases, with 13 bases between the two germline ends. CDR3 sequence (DNA): TGTGCCAGCAGCTTAGCTCTCGGCAGGACGAATGAAAAACTGTTTTTT. This gives the protein CASSLALGRTNEKLFF.

This clone was counted once. The gene calls are TRBV29-1 and TRBJ1-2; 9 bases align to TRBD1. The CDR3 is made up of 14 amino acids. V was clipped by 2 bases and J by 8 bases; unmatched bases: 9. Germline-derived CDR1 and CDR2 are SQVTM and ANQGSEA. The CDR3 coding sequence is TGCAGCGTTGAATCCGGGACAGGGCCTAAGGGCTACACCTTC. It specifies CSVESGTGPKGYTF. Combining the CDR3 with reference TRBV29-1 and TRBJ1-2 gives the whole variable domain SAVISQKPSRDICQRGTSLTIQCQVDSQVTMMFWYRQQPGQSLTLIATANQGSEATYESGFVIDKFPISRPNLTFSTLTVSNMSPEDSSIYLCSVESGTGPKGYTFGSGTRLTVV.

V usage is TRBV18 and J usage is TRBJ2-5; D unclear. V was shortened by 2 bases and J by 5 bases, with 6 bases between the two germline ends. Germline loops: CDR1 KGHSH, CDR2 LQKENI. CDR3 length equals 12 residues. CDR3 protein: CASSPVVETQYF. In DNA form, the CDR3 reads TGTGCCAGCTCACCAGTCGTCGAGACCCAGTACTTC.

This clone was detected once. V and J are TRBV7-9 and TRBJ1-2; no clear D. This CDR3 has 15 amino acids. CDR1 and CDR2 from the germline V gene are SEHNR and FQNEAQ (reference sequence). V was cut by 1 base and J by 5 bases, with 14 bases left in between. The CDR3 sequence: CASSLGVAVGYGYTF. The CDR3 DNA follows: TGTGCCAGCAGCTTAGGAGTCGCGGTCGGGTATGGCTACACCTTC.

This chain connects TRBV30 to TRBJ1-1; D may be TRBD1 (6 bases). From germline, CDR1 is GTSNPN and CDR2 SVGIG (reference sequence). The CDR3 sequence is 12 residues long. V lost 5 bases and J 5 bases, leaving 12 bases between the germline ends. The CDR3 coding sequence is TGTGCCTGGGGACGGGGGCTAACTGAAGCTTTCTTT. This codes for CAWGRGLTEAFF.

The chain couples TRBV29-1 to TRBJ1-2, with D unclear. Germline-derived CDR1 and CDR2 are SQVTM and ANQGSEA. The CDR3 extends over 11 amino acids. The ends were cut back, 7 bases at V and 7 bases at J, with 13 bases in the middle. CDR3 in amino acids: CSADGGLGYTF. The CDR3 region has the DNA TGCAGCGCTGATGGAGGGCTTGGCTACACCTTC.

This clone was recorded a few times. The CDR3 loop reads CATSRDPGVYEQFF. CDR3 in DNA: TGTGCCACCAGCAGAGATCCAGGGGTCTATGAGCAGTTCTTC. This sequence joins TRBV15 and TRBJ2-1, with D perhaps matching TRBD1 (6 bases). The CDR3 consists of 14 residues. Trimming cost V 0 bases and J 8 bases, with 11 bases left between them. Germline CDR1 reads LNHNV; CDR2 reads YYDKDF (reference sequence). The full variable domain, with the rest looked up from reference TRBV15 and TRBJ2-1, is DAMVIQNPRYQVTQFGKPVTLSCSQTLNHNVMYWYQQKSSQAPKLLFHYYDKDFNNEADTPDNFQSRRPNTSFCFLDIRSPGLGDTAMYLCATSRDPGVYEQFFGPGTRLTVL.

This clone was seen just once. The chain recombines TRBV7-2 with TRBJ2-1, with 14 bases identical to TRBD2. The CDR3 extends over 16 amino acids. The junction had 5 bases not matched to a gene; V was cut back by 5 bases and J by 5 bases. Germline V gene sequence: CDR1 SGHTA, CDR2 FQGNSA. CDR3 sequence (DNA): TGTGCCAGCAGCCCCACGGGACTAGCGGGGGACAATGAGCAGTTCTTC. Translating gives CASSPTGLAGDNEQFF.

Points on this clone: Other DNA variants within this sample encode the same CDR3. The J gene is TRBJ2-2, the V gene TRBV4-3; D is ambiguous. CDR1 and CDR2 (germline): LGHNA, YSLEER. V dropped 0 bases and J dropped 2 bases, with 7 bases sitting between them. This CDR3 contains 15 residues. The CDR3 protein is CASSQEVRNTGELFF. The CDR3 DNA follows: TGCGCCAGCAGCCAAGAGGTCAGAAACACCGGGGAGCTGTTTTTT.

The chain joins TRBV2 to TRBJ2-3, with a possible D match to TRBD1 (5 bases). V shed 6 bases and J shed 5 bases, with 12 bases lying between them. Per the germline V gene, CDR1 is SNHLY and CDR2 is FYNNEI. The CDR3 totals 13 residues. CDR3 nucleotides: TGTGCCAGCAGGGGGCCAGGAGAAGATACGCAGTATTTT. Translating gives CASRGPGEDTQYF.